Following are 3 T cell receptor beta chains from one sample sequenced in a study of beta chain features in type 1 diabetes. Reverse transcribing all isolated RNA meant expressed TCRB transcripts were sequenced. TCRdb keeps only in-frame clones here, not all; method: immunoSEQ multiplex PCR. The sample holds around 300,000 clones, 15% seen once. The antigens for these receptors are not known. General study findings and limits: Among all four CD4+ subsets, Type 1 diabetes patients had TCRB CDR3s that were moderately but significantly shorter.

The source material was naive CD4+ T cells from blood. The source is a young man with type 1 diabetes.

The genes are TRBV5-1 and TRBJ2-3; TRBD2 agrees at 10 bases. J was trimmed by 0 bases and V by 3 bases; bases with no gene match: 7. Germline-derived CDR1 and CDR2 are SGHRS and YFSETQ. This CDR3 has 17 amino acids. CDR3 protein: CASSSGLAAMSTDTQYF. Here the CDR3 DNA reads TGCGCCAGCAGCTCCGGACTAGCGGCCATGAGCACAGATACGCAGTATTTT.

V is TRBV5-4 and J is TRBJ2-2; 7 positions agree with TRBD1. J lost 1 base, V lost 3 bases, and 6 bases had no gene match. The germline V gene has CDR1 SGHNT and CDR2 YYREEE (reference sequence). The CDR3 covers 16 residues. CDR3 coding DNA: TGTGCCAGCAGCTCAAGGGGGCTAGGGAACACCGGGGAGCTGTTTTTT. It specifies CASSSRGLGNTGELFF.

This clone was counted a single time. J is TRBJ2-3 and V is TRBV9; D may be TRBD2 (7 bases). V was cut by 3 bases and J by 4 bases, with 15 bases left in between. The germline V gene has CDR1 SGDLS and CDR2 YYNGEE. The CDR3 runs 15 residues. The CDR3 sequence: CASSAVGGDADTQYF. The CDR3 DNA sequence: TGTGCCAGCAGCGCCGTAGGGGGGGACGCAGATACGCAGTATTTT.